The 21 T cell receptor beta chains given below trace back to one sample, sequenced in a study of breast tumors, draining lymph nodes, adjacent tissues. The lymph nodes were axillary draining lymph nodes from breast cancer patients. Each CDR3 protein gets one entry after TCRdb re-called the multiplex PCR reads with MiXCR. Of 200,000 to 250,000 distinct CDR3 sequences listed, less than 40% are singletons. The sequencing input was axillary lymph node tissue. All receptors derive from a female donor with breast cancer. Some clones in this sample may be carry-over from other donors' samples.

As for this clonotype: Sequence at one end of the junction differs from germline and may be a read error. The rearrangement uses TRBV6-2 or TRBV6-3 and TRBJ1-2; D remains ambiguous. Germline-derived CDR1 and CDR2 are MNHEY and SVGEGT. The CDR3 runs to 15 residues. For the CDR3, the DNA is TGTGCCAGCGGCCTAAACAGAAACCTTAACTATGACTACACCTTC. It yields the protein CASGLNRNLNYDYTF.

This clonotype was seen at least ten times. The CDR3 reads CASTSGSLGANVLTF. The CDR3 DNA sequence: TGTGCCAGCACCAGCGGGAGTTTAGGGGCCAACGTCCTGACTTTC. The V and J genes are TRBV9 and TRBJ2-6; 8 bases align to TRBD2. The CDR3 is made up of 15 amino acids. Germline CDR1 SGDLS, CDR2 YYNGEE. V was pared by 6 bases and J by 4 bases, with 6 bases of the junction left unmatched. Supplemented by reference TRBV9 and TRBJ2-6, the full variable domain reads DSGVTQTPKHLITATGQRVTLRCSPRSGDLSVYWYQQSLDQGLQFLIQYYNGEERAKGNILERFSAQQFPDLHSELNLSSLELGDSALYFCASTSGSLGANVLTFGAGSRLTVL.

This clonotype was counted a single time. Sequence at one end of the junction differs from germline and may be a read error. The chain is built from TRBV19 and TRBJ1-6, with 8 nucleotides matching TRBD1. The CDR3 sequence is 14 residues long. CDR1 LNHDA and CDR2 SQIVND come from the germline V gene (reference sequence). CDR3 protein: CASSRQGRSPPLHF. CDR3 DNA: TGTGCCAGTAGTCGACAGGGGAGGAGTCCACCCCTCCACTTC.

On this clonotype: A much larger clone differs from this one at a single base, so this may be a read error. The chain joins TRBV20-1 to TRBJ2-1, with D possibly being TRBD1 (6 bases). V lost 0 bases and J lost 7, with 22 bases in between. The CDR3 is 17 residues long. Germline CDR1 is DFQATT and CDR2 is SNEGSKA (reference sequence). The chain's CDR3 is CSARDRVRTANWNEQFF. Written as DNA, the CDR3 is TGCAGTGCTAGAGATCGAGTAAGGACAGCGAATTGGAATGAGCAGTTCTTC.

J is TRBJ1-2 and V is TRBV9, with 7 bases identical to TRBD1. The CDR3 extends over 15 amino acids. J gave up 3 bases and V 4 bases, and 9 bases lay outside the gene matches. CDR1 is SGDLS and CDR2 is YYNGEE in the germline V gene. CDR3: CASSPSGQAHYGYTF. The CDR3, as DNA: TGTGCCAGCAGCCCCTCCGGACAGGCACACTATGGCTACACCTTC.

With respect to this clonotype: At one of its ends the junction is not consistent with the germline gene, which may arise from a read error. The CDR3 loop is CSVHQTGSGGHPF. CDR3 nucleotides: TGCAGCGTCCATCAGACAGGGTCGGGGGGGCACCCCTTC. The chain has TRBV29-1 and TRBJ1-2; 7 bases fit TRBD1. The germline V gene encodes CDR1 SQVTM and CDR2 ANQGSEA. The CDR3 totals 13 residues.

V gene TRBV7-8 combines with J gene TRBJ2-3; TRBD2 matches at 8 bases. The CDR3 has 14 amino acids. Germline trimming cut 3 bases from V and 2 bases from J; bases unmatched to any gene: 1. The germline V gene encodes CDR1 SGHVS and CDR2 FQNEAQ. CDR3: CASSFGGATDTQYF. CDR3 sequence (DNA): TGTGCCAGCAGCTTCGGGGGGGCCACAGATACGCAGTATTTT. The variable domain in full, completed from reference TRBV7-8 and TRBJ2-3, reads GAGVSQSPRYKVAKRGQDVALRCDPISGHVSLFWYQQALGQGPEFLTYFQNEAQLDKSGLPSDRFFAERPEGSVSTLKIQRTQQEDSAVYLCASSFGGATDTQYFGPGTRLTVL.

V and J are TRBV15 and TRBJ1-6; 10 bases agree with TRBD1. The germline CDR1 and CDR2 sequences are LNHNV and YYDKDF (reference sequence). CDR3 length: 16 residues. With 8 bases clipped from V and 9 bases from J, the junction kept 13 bases outside the gene matches. The CDR3 DNA follows: TGTGCCACCCTAGGAAGTGGGGACAGGGGTGGTTCACCCCTCCACTTT. Translating gives CATLGSGDRGGSPLHF.

The rearrangement links TRBV10-3 to TRBJ2-1, with 7 bases fitting TRBD1. Germline CDR1 reads ENHRY; CDR2 reads SYGVKD. The CDR3 spans 12 residues. V was clipped by 10 bases and J by 10 bases; unmatched bases: 10. The CDR3: CATETGTYEQFF. CDR3 nucleotide sequence: TGTGCCACCGAGACAGGGACCTACGAGCAGTTCTTC.

About this clonotype itself: The junction differs from germline at one of its ends, possibly a read error. The gene calls are TRBV24-1 and TRBJ2-5; 10 positions match TRBD1. The CDR3 sequence is 17 residues long. From germline, CDR1 is KGHDR and CDR2 SFDVKD. CDR3 in DNA: TGTGCCACCAGTACCCCGGGTCGACAGGGGGCGGGAGAGACCCAGGACTTC. Translating gives CATSTPGRQGAGETQDF.

To note about this clonotype: A read error may account for a junction end that differs from germline. The V call is TRBV9, the J call TRBJ1-6; possible D gene TRBD1, 5 bases. Looked up from germline, CDR1 is SGDLS and CDR2 is YYNGEE. CDR3 size: 14 residues. The CDR3 bases are TGTGCCAGCAGCGTAGCTACTGGGGGTTCACCCCCCCCCTTT. Encoded protein: CASSVATGGSPPPF.

A note on this clonotype: Germline and junction disagree at one end, which may indicate a read error. This chain connects TRBV25-1 to TRBJ1-2; D not certain. This CDR3 is built from 14 residues. Germline values: CDR1 MGHDK, CDR2 SYGVNS. The CDR3 loop is CACSATLRGYGYTF. CDR3 nucleotides: TGTGCCTGCAGTGCTACTCTTCGGGGCTATGGCTACACCTTC.

This clonotype has only a few counts. The chain recombines TRBV9 with TRBJ2-1; possible D gene TRBD2, 6 bases. CDR1 SGDLS and CDR2 YYNGEE come from the germline V gene. This CDR3 has 15 residues. V shed 2 bases and J shed 5 bases, with 14 bases lying between them. In DNA form, the CDR3 reads TGTGCCAGCAGCGTTACCGGCGGGAATAACAATGAGCAGTTCTTC. Translating it yields CASSVTGGNNNEQFF.

In this sample, this clonotype turned up a few times. J is TRBJ1-5 and V is TRBV6-5, with 7 positions matching TRBD1. The ends lost 5 bases at V and 1 base at J; junction bases unmatched: 8. Germline values: CDR1 MNHEY, CDR2 SVGAGI. CDR3 length: 16 residues. CDR3 region: CASSPGGRGSNQPQHF. The CDR3 bases are TGTGCCAGCAGTCCGGGGGGCAGGGGGAGCAATCAGCCCCAGCATTTT.

This clonotype was picked up a small number of times. The chain carries TRBV7-9 and TRBJ1-4; 8 nucleotides line up with TRBD1. Gene TRBJ1-1 matches the end of the DNA better, so the J call may be wrong. The CDR3 is 18 residues long. In germline, CDR1 is SEHNR, CDR2 FQNEAQ (reference sequence). CDR3 amino acids: CASSPYLRTGNMNTEAFF. The CDR3 nucleotides read TGTGCCAGCAGCCCGTACCTTAGGACAGGGAACATGAACACTGAAGCTTTCTTT.

In this sample, this clonotype turned up many times. The chain couples TRBV10-3 to TRBJ1-2; possibly TRBD1 for D (5 bases). The CDR3 is made up of 14 amino acids. CDR1 ENHRY and CDR2 SYGVKD come from the germline V gene. Between the trimmed V and J ends, which lost 10 bases and 3 bases, there was a span of 18 bases. The CDR3 DNA reads as TGTGCCACGCAGCCCCTCGGGGCCGACTATGGCTACACCTTC. Translated: CATQPLGADYGYTF.

The chain combines TRBV20-1 with TRBJ2-7; D might be TRBD2 (5 bases). V was clipped by 0 bases and J by 2 bases, with 17 bases between them. The CDR3 totals 16 residues. Germline-derived CDR1 and CDR2 are DFQATT and SNEGSKA (reference sequence). CDR3 in amino acids: CSARDPPDYPTYEQYF. The CDR3 nucleotides are TGCAGTGCTAGAGATCCCCCAGACTATCCCACCTACGAGCAGTACTTC.

This clonotype was found many times. The chain is built from TRBV24-1 and TRBJ2-3, with 10 bases identical to TRBD1. This CDR3 contains 17 residues. Trimming at V came to 4 bases and at J to 1 base, leaving 7 bases not matched to a gene. Germline lookup yields CDR1 KGHDR and CDR2 SFDVKD. The CDR3 sequence: CATSDPPGTGGTDTQYF. In DNA, the CDR3 is TGTGCCACCAGTGACCCCCCGGGGACAGGGGGCACAGATACGCAGTATTTT.

This clonotype showed up just a few times. The J gene is TRBJ2-5, the V gene TRBV18; maybe TRBD2 (6 bases). Germline values: CDR1 KGHSH, CDR2 LQKENI. CDR3 length: 16 residues. With 2 bases removed from V and 4 bases from J, the gap between germline ends came to 17 bases. The CDR3 loop reads CASSPIQRGSGETQYF. The CDR3 DNA follows: TGTGCCAGCTCACCAATTCAAAGGGGTAGCGGAGAGACCCAGTACTTC.

The rearrangement uses TRBV12-3 or TRBV12-4 and TRBJ1-1; TRBD1 matches at 8 bases. The V and J ends lost 1 base and 5 bases, in that order; junction bases with no gene match: 3. CDR3 length: 14 residues. The CDR3: CASSLETGDTEAFF. CDR3 DNA sequence: TGTGCCAGCAGTTTAGAGACAGGGGATACTGAAGCTTTCTTT.

The V call is TRBV7-2, the J call TRBJ2-7; 8 nucleotides match TRBD1. V dropped 6 bases and J dropped 8; count of bases not matched to a gene: 3. CDR3 length: 11 residues. Germline V gene lookup returns CDR1 SGHTA and CDR2 FQGNSA. CDR3 in amino acids: CASSTGGKQYF. As DNA, the CDR3 is TGTGCCAGCAGTACAGGGGGGAAGCAGTACTTC.